This T cell receptor beta chain was captured in a study of blood T cell repertoires in COVID-19 (dated by TCRdb to 2018 to 2020). Context from the whole study: Samples from collaborators originated in the United States, Italy and Spain and spanned both the acute and convalescent phases of COVID-19. The prospective study material was composed of cDNA or gDNA derived from T cells, B-cell-depleted T cells, or PBMCs. Deeply sampled blood TCRbeta repertoires from subjects exposed to, actively infected with, or recovered from COVID-19 were included in the dataset. The repertoires were made available in a free public database intended to serve as a resource for research on the immune response to SARS-CoV-2. The samples were drawn from two sources: the first 160 participants of the ongoing ImmuneRACE study, and 1,000 to 1,500 subjects contributed by 6 global collaborators. The sample metadata nearly always contained a de-identified subject ID, COVID-19 status, age in years and sex. HLA class I and class II types, where available, came from metadata supplied by the sample provider rather than from assay-based typing.

About this clone itself: The specificity of this receptor is unknown. Base-call qualities are not available, and no considerably larger clone is one nucleotide away.

The immunoSEQ Assay, a bias-controlled multiplex PCR, was used to amplify TCRbeta CDR3 regions from genomic DNA. On the study's bioinformatics: Nucleated cell counts per sample were estimated from amplification of reference gene primers within the assay. To quantify the absolute abundance of each unique TCRbeta CDR3 rearrangement, sequence reads were collapsed and filtered. For each sample, productive Simpson clonality was calculated by taking the square root of Simpson's diversity index across productive rearrangements. TCRdb retrieved this table from immuneACCESS and kept in-frame rearrangements only. Not all clones are present; in checked studies, unresolved V genes account for under half, and no reason is known for the remainder. V, J and clone size are those of that table, while D and trimming were read from the DNA. This sample lists fewer than 300,000 clones; approximately 86% were detected once. In total, the top ten clones hold around 1% of the sample.

As encoded in the germline V gene, CDR1 is KGHSH while CDR2 is LQKENI. The CDR3 contains 13 residues, cysteine and phenylalanine counted. The read is trimmed to its CDR3 DNA, 39 bases read in frame from base 1. Trimming removed 3 bases from V and 6 bases from J, leaving 11 bases between the germline ends. One collaborating source in Seattle enrolled patients during active infection and followed them longitudinally through the course of disease. Each collaborating institution followed its own protocols to collect whole blood in K2EDTA tubes. For TCRbeta analysis, collaborator samples were shipped as frozen whole blood, as isolated PBMCs, or as DNA extracted from either sample type. Study-level results and caveats: The quantity of clinical and demographic metadata differed by source and by participant and was supplied without curation.

The TCR was taken from a human donor with COVID-19, enrolled during active disease. The donor label of this sample is uncertain. The sample consisted of peripheral blood. The rearranged segments are TRBV18 and TRBJ1-1; no D gene call is confident. The nucleotide sequence reads TGTGCCAGCTCACCTACCCACCAGTCTGAAGCTTTCTTT. Translated, it reads CASSPTHQSEAFF.